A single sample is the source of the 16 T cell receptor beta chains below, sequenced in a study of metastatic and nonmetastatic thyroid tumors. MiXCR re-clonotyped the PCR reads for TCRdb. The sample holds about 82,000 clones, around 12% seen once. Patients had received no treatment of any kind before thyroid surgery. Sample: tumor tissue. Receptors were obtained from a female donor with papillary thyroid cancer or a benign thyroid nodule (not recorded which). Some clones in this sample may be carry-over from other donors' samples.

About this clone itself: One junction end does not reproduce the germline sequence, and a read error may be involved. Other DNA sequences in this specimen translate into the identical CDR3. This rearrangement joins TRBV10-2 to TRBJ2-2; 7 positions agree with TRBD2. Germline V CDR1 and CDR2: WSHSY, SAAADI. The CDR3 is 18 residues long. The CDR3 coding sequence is TGCGCCAGCAGTTTTGGTGGGTTAAGCGGGGCCAACACCGGTGAGCTGTTTTTT. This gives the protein CASSFGGLSGANTGELFF.

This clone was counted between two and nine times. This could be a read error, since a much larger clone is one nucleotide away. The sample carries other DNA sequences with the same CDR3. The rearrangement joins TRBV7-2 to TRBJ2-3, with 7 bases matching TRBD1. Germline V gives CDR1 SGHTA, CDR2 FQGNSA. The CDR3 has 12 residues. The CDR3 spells CASSFNGRQGQF. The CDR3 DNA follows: TGTGCCAGCAGCTTTAACGGGCGACAGGGTCAGTTT.

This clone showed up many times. CDR3 in DNA: TGTGCCATCAGTCAGGGAAATGAGCAGTACTTC. It codes for CAISQGNEQYF. This chain joins TRBV10-3 and TRBJ2-7, with D possibly matching TRBD1 (5 bases). The CDR3 runs 11 residues. Trimming shortened V by 5 bases and J by 7 bases, and 9 bases separated the two germline ends. In germline, CDR1 is ENHRY, CDR2 SYGVKD.

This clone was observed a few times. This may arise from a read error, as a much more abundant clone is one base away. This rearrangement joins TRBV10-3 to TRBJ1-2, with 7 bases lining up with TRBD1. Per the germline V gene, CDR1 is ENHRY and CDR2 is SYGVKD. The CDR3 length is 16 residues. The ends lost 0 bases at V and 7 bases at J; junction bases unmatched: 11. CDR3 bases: TGTGCCATCAGTGAGTCTAAGGAGGGGGCGTTCTGTGGCTACACCTTC. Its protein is CAISESKEGAFCGYTF.

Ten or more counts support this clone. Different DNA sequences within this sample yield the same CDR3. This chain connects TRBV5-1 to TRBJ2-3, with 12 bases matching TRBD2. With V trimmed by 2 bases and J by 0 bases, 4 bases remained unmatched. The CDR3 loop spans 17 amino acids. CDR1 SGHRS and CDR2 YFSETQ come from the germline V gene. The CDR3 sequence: CASSLLGTSGSTDTQYF. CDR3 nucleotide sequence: TGCGCCAGCAGCTTACTAGGGACTAGCGGGAGCACAGATACGCAGTATTTT.

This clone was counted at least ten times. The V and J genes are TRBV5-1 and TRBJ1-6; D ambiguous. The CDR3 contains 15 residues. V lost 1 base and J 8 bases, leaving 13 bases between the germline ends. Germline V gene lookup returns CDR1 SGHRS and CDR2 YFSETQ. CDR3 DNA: TGCGCCAGCAGCTTGATGGGAATGGGTGATTCACCCCTCCACTTT. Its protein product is CASSLMGMGDSPLHF.

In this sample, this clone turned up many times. This CDR3 reads CASSLVGSSARPYEQYF. In nucleotides, the CDR3 is TGTGCCAGCAGCTTAGTGGGGAGCAGCGCCAGACCCTACGAGCAGTACTTC. This chain connects TRBV11-2 to TRBJ2-7; possibly TRBD2 for D (5 bases). Germline V lookup: CDR1 SGHAT, CDR2 FQNNGV. V was shortened by 1 base and J by 2 bases, with 18 bases between the two germline ends. The CDR3 is 17 residues long.

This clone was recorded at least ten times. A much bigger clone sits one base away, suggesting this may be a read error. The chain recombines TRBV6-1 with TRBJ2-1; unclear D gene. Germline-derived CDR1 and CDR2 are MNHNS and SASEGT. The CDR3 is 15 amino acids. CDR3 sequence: CACSESFLSYNEQFF. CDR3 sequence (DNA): TGTGCCTGCAGTGAAAGTTTCCTCTCCTACAATGAGCAGTTCTTC.

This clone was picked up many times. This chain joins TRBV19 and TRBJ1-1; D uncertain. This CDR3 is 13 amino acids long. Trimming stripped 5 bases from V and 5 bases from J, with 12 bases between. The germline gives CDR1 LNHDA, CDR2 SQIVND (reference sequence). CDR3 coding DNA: TGTGCCAGTAGTGACGGGATTGGGACTGAAGCTTTCTTT. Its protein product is CASSDGIGTEAFF. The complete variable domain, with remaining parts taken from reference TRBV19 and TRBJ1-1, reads DGGITQSPKYLFRKEGQNVTLSCEQNLNHDAMYWYRQDPGQGLRLIYYSQIVNDFQKGDIAEGYSVSREKKESFPLTVTSAQKNPTAFYLCASSDGIGTEAFFGQGTRLTVV.

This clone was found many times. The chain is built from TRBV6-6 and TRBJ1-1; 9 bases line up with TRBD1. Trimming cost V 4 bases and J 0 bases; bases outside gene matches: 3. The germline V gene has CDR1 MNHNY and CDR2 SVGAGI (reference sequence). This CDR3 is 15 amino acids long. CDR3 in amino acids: CASSSRQGVNTEAFF. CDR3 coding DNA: TGTGCCAGCAGTTCTCGACAGGGGGTGAACACTGAAGCTTTCTTT.

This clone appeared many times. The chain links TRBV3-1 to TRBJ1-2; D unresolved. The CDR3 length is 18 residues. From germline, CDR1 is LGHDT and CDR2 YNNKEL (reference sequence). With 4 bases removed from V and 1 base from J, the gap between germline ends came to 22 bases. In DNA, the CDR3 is TGTGCCAGCAGCCCCTCGTGGAGGGTCGGTGTGTTTAACTATGGCTACACCTTC. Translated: CASSPSWRVGVFNYGYTF.

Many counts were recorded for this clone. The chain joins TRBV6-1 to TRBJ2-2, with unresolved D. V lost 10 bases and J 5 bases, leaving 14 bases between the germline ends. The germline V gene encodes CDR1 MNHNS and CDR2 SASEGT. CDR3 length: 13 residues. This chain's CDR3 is CAIRQVRTGELFF. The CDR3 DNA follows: TGTGCCATCCGCCAGGTCCGTACCGGGGAGCTGTTTTTT.

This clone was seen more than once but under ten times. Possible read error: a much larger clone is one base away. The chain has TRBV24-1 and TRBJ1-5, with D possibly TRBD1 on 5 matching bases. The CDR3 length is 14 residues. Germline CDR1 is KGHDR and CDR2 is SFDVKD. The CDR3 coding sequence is TGTGCCACCAGTGAGGGGCAGAGCAATCATCCCCAGCATTTT. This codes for CATSEGQSNHPQHF.

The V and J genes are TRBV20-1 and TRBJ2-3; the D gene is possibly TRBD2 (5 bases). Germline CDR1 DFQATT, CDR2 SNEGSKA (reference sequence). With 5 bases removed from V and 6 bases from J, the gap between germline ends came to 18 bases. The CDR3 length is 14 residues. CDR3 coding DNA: TGCAGTGCTCCGTCGGGGAGATCTCGGGATACGCAGTATTTT. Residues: CSAPSGRSRDTQYF.

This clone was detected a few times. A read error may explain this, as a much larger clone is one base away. CDR3 DNA sequence: TGCAGTGCTCGGCCGGGACAGGGCTATGGCCACACCTTC. Encoded protein: CSARPGQGYGHTF. The chain employs TRBV20-1 and TRBJ1-2, with 9 positions matching TRBD1. Germline CDR1 reads DFQATT; CDR2 reads SNEGSKA (reference sequence). This CDR3 contains 13 residues.

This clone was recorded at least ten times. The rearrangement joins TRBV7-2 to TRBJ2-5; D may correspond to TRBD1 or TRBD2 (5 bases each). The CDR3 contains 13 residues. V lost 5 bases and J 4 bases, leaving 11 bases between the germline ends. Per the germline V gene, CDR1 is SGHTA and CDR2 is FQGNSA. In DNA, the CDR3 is TGTGCCAGCAGCCCCCGTGGGGGAGAGACCCAGTACTTC. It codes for CASSPRGGETQYF.